This TCR beta chain was observed in a study of T cell responses to AZD1222 COVID-19 vaccine. The study's findings and limits: Epitopes outside B.1.351 and B.1.1.7 mutated regions reportedly drew nearly half of spike TCRs.

TCRdb's table, derived via immunoSEQ multiplex PCR, lists solely in-frame clones and lacks some. The sample holds approximately 64,000 clones, over 80% seen once. The CDR3 runs to 14 residues. Germline assignment: CDR1 MDHEN and CDR2 SYDVKM. Unmatched junction bases numbered 7, after V lost 10 bases and J lost 3 bases. A word on this clone: The antigen remains unidentified.

This chain uses TRBV28 with TRBJ2-2; 8 nucleotides agree with TRBD2. The receptor was derived from an adult who received the MenACWY meningococcal vaccine as a control. Source: peripheral blood, taken 28 days after the second dose of the MenACWY control vaccine. CDR3 amino acids: CAKREGLDTGELFF. CDR3 in DNA: TGTGCCAAACGGGAGGGCCTGGACACCGGGGAGCTGTTTTTT.